This T cell receptor (beta chain) derives from a study of blood T cell repertoires in COVID-19. On the study more broadly: Material from acute and convalescent COVID-19 was sourced from the United States, Italy and Spain. Sample material is recorded as cDNA or gDNA derived from T cells, B-cell-depleted T cells, or PBMCs.

CDR3 length: 14 amino acids. Between the trimmed V and J ends, which lost 5 bases and 7 bases, there was a span of 15 bases. CDR1 is MDHEN, CDR2 SYDVKM, per germline. In the source study's methods: Estimates of nucleated cell counts were drawn from the amplification of reference gene primers. Data came from immunoSEQ multiplex PCR; TCRdb stores just in-frame clones and leaves some out. That table gives V, J and clone size, and the DNA gave D and trimming. The sample includes some 460,000 clones, about 89% seen only once; the top ten take around 4.5%. Material for sequencing was peripheral blood. This receptor was obtained from a woman younger than 45 with acute or convalescent COVID-19. This sequence joins TRBV28 and TRBJ1-5, with D tentatively TRBD1 (5 bases). For the CDR3, the DNA is TGTGCCAGCAGTCCCCAGGGAAGCCGCCAGCCCCAGCATTTT. This encodes CASSPQGSRQPQHF.